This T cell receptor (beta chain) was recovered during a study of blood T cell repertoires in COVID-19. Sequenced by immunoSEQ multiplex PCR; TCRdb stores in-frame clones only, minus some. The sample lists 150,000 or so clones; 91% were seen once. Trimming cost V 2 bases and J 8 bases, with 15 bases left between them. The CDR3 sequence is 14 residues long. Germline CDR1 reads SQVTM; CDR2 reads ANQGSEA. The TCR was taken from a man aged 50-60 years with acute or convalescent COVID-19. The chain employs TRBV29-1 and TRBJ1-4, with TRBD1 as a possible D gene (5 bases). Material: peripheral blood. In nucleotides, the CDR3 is TGCAGCGTTGAACTTGGCAGGGTACGGGAAAAACTGTTTTTT. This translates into CSVELGRVREKLFF.